The T cell receptor beta chain described here comes from a study of T cells in Graves' hyperthyroidism and ophthalmopathy. This clonotype was seen more than once but under ten times. TCR beta CDR3 regions were amplified from RNA transcripts. First-round RT-PCR with HTBI primers amplified the TCR CDR3 region. TCRdb reprocessed the multiplex PCR reads via MiXCR and lists one record per CDR3 protein. The sample consists of approximately 570,000 distinct CDR3 sequences, 15% to 20% of them appearing once. The clonotype originates from a man aged 35 to 55 with Graves' ophthalmopathy. The sample consisted of blood.

The CDR3, as DNA: TGCGCCAGCAGCCAAGATTTGGGGGATGAGCAGTTCTTC. Residues: CASSQDLGDEQFF. The chain recombines TRBV4-3 with TRBJ2-1; tentatively, D is TRBD1 or TRBD2 (5 bases each). Germline CDR1 and CDR2: LGHNA and YSLEER. This CDR3 has 13 amino acids. The V and J ends lost 0 bases and 8 bases respectively, with 8 bases between them.